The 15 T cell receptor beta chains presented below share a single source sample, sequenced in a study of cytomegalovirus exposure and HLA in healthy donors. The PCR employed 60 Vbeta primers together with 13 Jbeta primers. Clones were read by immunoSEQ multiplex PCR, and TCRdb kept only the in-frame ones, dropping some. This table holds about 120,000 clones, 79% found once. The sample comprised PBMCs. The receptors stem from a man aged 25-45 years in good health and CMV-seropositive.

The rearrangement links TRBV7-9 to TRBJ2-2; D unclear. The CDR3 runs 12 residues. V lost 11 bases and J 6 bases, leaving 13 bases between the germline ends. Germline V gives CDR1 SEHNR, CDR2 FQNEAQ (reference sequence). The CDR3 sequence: CALKREAGELFF. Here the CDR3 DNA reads TGTGCCCTCAAGCGAGAGGCCGGGGAGCTGTTTTTT.

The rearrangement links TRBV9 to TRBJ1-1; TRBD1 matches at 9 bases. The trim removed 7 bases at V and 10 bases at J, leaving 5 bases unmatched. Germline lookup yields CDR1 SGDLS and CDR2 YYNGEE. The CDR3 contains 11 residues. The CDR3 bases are TGTGCCAGCGAGACAGGGGGAGTAGCTTTCTTT. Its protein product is CASETGGVAFF.

The CDR3 DNA reads TGCGCCAGCAGCCAAGAGGGGGAGGGAGGGGTCCCCTACGAGCAGTACTTC. Amino acid sequence: CASSQEGEGGVPYEQYF. The chain carries TRBV4-3 and TRBJ2-7, with 7 nucleotides matching TRBD2. Unmatched junction bases numbered 10, after V lost 0 bases and J lost 2 bases. In germline, CDR1 is LGHNA, CDR2 YSLEER. The CDR3 consists of 17 residues.

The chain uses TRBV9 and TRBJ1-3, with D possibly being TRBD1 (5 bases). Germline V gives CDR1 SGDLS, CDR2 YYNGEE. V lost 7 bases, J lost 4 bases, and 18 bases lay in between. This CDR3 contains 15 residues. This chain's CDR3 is CASGRSGGGGNTIYF. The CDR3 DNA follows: TGTGCCAGCGGCCGCTCGGGGGGTGGAGGAAACACCATATATTTT.

CDR3 residues: CASSLQTGGQETQYF. CDR3 in DNA: TGTGCCAGCTCACTTCAGACAGGGGGCCAAGAGACCCAGTACTTC. J is TRBJ2-5 and V is TRBV18, with 9 bases that match TRBD1. The V gene's germline CDR1 is KGHSH and CDR2 LQKENI. V dropped 4 bases and J dropped 1; count of bases not matched to a gene: 4. The CDR3 is 15 amino acids. The whole variable domain, filled in from reference TRBV18 and TRBJ2-5, reads NAGVMQNPRHLVRRRGQEARLRCSPMKGHSHVYWYRQLPEEGLKFMVYLQKENIIDESGMPKERFSAEFPKEGPSILRIQQVVRGDSAAYFCASSLQTGGQETQYFGPGTRLLVL.

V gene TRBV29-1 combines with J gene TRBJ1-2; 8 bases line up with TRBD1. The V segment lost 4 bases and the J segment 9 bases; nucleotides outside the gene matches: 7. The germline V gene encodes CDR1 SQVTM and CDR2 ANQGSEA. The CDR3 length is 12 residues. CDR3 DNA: TGCAGCGTTGGGACAGGGATCGAGCGCTACACCTTC. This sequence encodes CSVGTGIERYTF.

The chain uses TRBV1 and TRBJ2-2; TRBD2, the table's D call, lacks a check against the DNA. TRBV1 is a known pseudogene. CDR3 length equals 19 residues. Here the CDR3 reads CTSSQDLMASGSRTGELFF. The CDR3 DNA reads TGCACCAGCAGCCAAGATCTTATGGCTAGCGGGAGTCGGACCGGGGAGCTGTTTTTT.

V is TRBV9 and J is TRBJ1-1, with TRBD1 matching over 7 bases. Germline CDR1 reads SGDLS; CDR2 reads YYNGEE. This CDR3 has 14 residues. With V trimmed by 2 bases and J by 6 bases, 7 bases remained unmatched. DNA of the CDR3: TGTGCCAGCAGCGTCTCAGGGGGAAACCCTGAAGCTTTCTTT. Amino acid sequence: CASSVSGGNPEAFF.

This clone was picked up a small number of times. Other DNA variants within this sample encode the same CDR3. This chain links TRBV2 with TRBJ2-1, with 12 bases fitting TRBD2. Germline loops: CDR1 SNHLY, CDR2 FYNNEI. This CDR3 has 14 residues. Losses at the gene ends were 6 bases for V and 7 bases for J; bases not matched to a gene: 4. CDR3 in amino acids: CASRRLAGVNEQFF. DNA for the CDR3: TGTGCCAGCAGGAGACTAGCGGGAGTTAATGAGCAGTTCTTC.

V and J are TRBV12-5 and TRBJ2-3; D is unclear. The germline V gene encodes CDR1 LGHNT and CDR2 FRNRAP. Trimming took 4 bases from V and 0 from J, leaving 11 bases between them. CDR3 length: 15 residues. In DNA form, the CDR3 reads TGTGCTAGTGGTTCCGGGTCTACTAGCACAGATACGCAGTATTTT. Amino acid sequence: CASGSGSTSTDTQYF.

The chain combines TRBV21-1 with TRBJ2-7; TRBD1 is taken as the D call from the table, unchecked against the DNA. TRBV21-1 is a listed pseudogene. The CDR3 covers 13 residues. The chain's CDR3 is CASSGRQGYEQYF. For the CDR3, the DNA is TGTGCCAGCAGCGGGAGACAGGGGTACGAGCAGTACTTC.

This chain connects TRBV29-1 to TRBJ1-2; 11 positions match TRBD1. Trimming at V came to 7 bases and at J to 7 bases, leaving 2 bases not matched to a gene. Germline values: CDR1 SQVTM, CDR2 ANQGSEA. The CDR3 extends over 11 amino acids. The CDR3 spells CSGGTGGGYTF. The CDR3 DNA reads TGCAGCGGGGGGACAGGGGGTGGCTACACCTTC.

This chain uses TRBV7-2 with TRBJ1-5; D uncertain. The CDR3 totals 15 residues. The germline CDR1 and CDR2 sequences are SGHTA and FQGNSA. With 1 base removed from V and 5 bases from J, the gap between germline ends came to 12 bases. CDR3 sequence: CASSLGFFGDQPQHF. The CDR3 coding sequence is TGTGCCAGCAGCTTAGGTTTCTTCGGGGATCAGCCCCAGCATTTT.

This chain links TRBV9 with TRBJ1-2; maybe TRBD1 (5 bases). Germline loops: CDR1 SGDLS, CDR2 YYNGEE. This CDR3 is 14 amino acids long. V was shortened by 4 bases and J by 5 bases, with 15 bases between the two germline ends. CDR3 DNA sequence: TGTGCCAGCAGCCTCGGGTGGGAGGGGTATGGCTACACCTTC. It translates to CASSLGWEGYGYTF.

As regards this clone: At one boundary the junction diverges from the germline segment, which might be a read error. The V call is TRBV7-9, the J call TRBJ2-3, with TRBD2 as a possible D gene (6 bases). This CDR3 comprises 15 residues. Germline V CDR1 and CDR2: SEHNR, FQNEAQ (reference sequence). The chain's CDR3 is CSSSFLGTATDTQYF. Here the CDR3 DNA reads TGTTCCAGCAGCTTTCTGGGGACTGCCACAGATACGCAGTATTTT.